Below, 25 T cell receptor beta chains from the same sample are listed, as sequenced in a study of T cell repertoires in cytomegalovirus infection. TCRdb reprocessed the reads with MiXCR, giving one entry per CDR3 protein. The table has 900,000 to 950,000 distinct CDR3 sequences, less than 35% seen once. These receptors lack a known antigen. Specimen: cultured CD8+ T cells from PBMCs, collected from culture after CMV antigen stimulation. These receptors were collected from a human donor in good health (CMV status not recorded). Some clones in this sample may be carry-over from other donors' samples.

This clonotype was observed at least ten times. At one boundary the junction diverges from the germline segment, which might be a read error. The chain couples TRBV4-1 to TRBJ1-1, with 7 bases fitting TRBD1. The germline V gene encodes CDR1 MGHRA and CDR2 YSYEKL. This CDR3 region has 14 residues. The CDR3 sequence is CASSPRQGGTEAFF. The CDR3 nucleotides read TGTGCCAGCAGTCCCCGACAGGGCGGCACTGAAGCTTTCTTT.

The chain joins TRBV7-2 to TRBJ2-1; TRBD2 matches 10 bases. The germline CDR1 and CDR2 sequences are SGHTA and FQGNSA. V shed 7 bases and J 7 bases; nucleotides not matched to a gene: 7. This CDR3 is built from 14 residues. CDR3 protein: CASNIAGGPNEQFF. Written as DNA, the CDR3 is TGTGCCAGCAACATAGCGGGGGGACCAAATGAGCAGTTCTTC. Full variable domain (remainder filled in from reference TRBV7-2 and TRBJ2-1): GAGVSQSPSNKVTEKGKDVELRCDPISGHTALYWYRQSLGQGLEFLIYFQGNSAPDKSGLPSDRFSAERTGGSVSTLTIQRTQQEDSAVYLCASNIAGGPNEQFFGPGTRLTVL.

The chain recombines TRBV7-6 with TRBJ2-3; 10 nucleotides match TRBD1. Germline CDR1 and CDR2: SGHVS and FNYEAQ. This CDR3 is 15 amino acids long. The trim removed 3 bases at V and 4 bases at J, leaving 4 bases unmatched. The CDR3 here is CASSFPGQGADTQYF. DNA for the CDR3: TGTGCCAGCAGCTTTCCCGGACAGGGGGCAGATACGCAGTATTTT.

The V gene is TRBV20-1, the J gene TRBJ2-1, with D hard to call. Germline CDR1 reads DFQATT; CDR2 reads SNEGSKA (reference sequence). CDR3 length equals 12 residues. Trimming cost V 1 base and J 8 bases, with 9 bases left between them. The CDR3 sequence: CSARGQADEQFF. In nucleotides, the CDR3 is TGCAGTGCTAGAGGGCAAGCCGATGAGCAGTTCTTC.

There are a few counts of this clonotype. This chain joins TRBV14 and TRBJ2-2; no firm D call. CDR1 SGHDN and CDR2 FVKESK come from the germline V gene. The V end lost 4 bases, the J end lost 5 bases, and 14 bases lay between the germline ends. This CDR3 has 15 residues. CDR3 nucleotides: TGTGCCAGCAGCCTCCGGAACAGAGCAACCGGGGAGCTGTTTTTT. It yields the protein CASSLRNRATGELFF.

The gene calls are TRBV5-4 and TRBJ2-7; a possible D gene is TRBD2 (5 bases). Trimming removed 7 bases at V and 1 base at J, with 18 bases between. Germline lookup yields CDR1 SGHNT and CDR2 YYREEE (reference sequence). The CDR3 contains 15 residues. The CDR3 protein is CASYSGRPISYEQYF. In nucleotides, the CDR3 is TGTGCCAGCTACAGCGGCAGGCCTATATCCTACGAGCAGTACTTC. Together with reference TRBV5-4 and TRBJ2-7, the CDR3 gives the full variable domain: ETGVTQSPTHLIKTRGQQVTLRCSSQSGHNTVSWYQQALGQGPQFIFQYYREEENGRGNFPPRFSGLQFPNYSSELNVNALELDDSALYLCASYSGRPISYEQYFGPGTRLTVT.

V gene TRBV28 combines with J gene TRBJ2-2; D is unclear. CDR1 MDHEN and CDR2 SYDVKM come from the germline V gene. The CDR3 is 13 residues long. The V and J ends lost 8 bases and 4 bases respectively, with 11 bases between them. CDR3 sequence reads: CASALFSTGELFF. The CDR3 DNA is TGTGCCAGCGCCCTTTTCTCCACCGGGGAGCTGTTTTTT.

CDR3 DNA: TGTGCCAGCAGTTTTAATCGGGCCGCTGACACCATATATTTT. Translation gives CASSFNRAADTIYF. V and J are TRBV28 and TRBJ1-3; D remains ambiguous. The CDR3 sequence is 14 residues long. CDR1 and CDR2 from the germline V gene are MDHEN and SYDVKM. The V and J ends lost 3 bases and 8 bases respectively, with 14 bases between them.

This clonotype appeared a few times. This sequence joins TRBV19 and TRBJ2-1; 9 bases match TRBD2. Germline V lookup: CDR1 LNHDA, CDR2 SQIVND (reference sequence). This CDR3 region has 15 residues. Trimming took 3 bases from V and 4 from J; bases not matched to a gene: 4. The CDR3 sequence: CASSIGAGGYNEQFF. Written as DNA, the CDR3 is TGTGCCAGTAGTATCGGGGCGGGGGGGTACAATGAGCAGTTCTTC.

This chain joins TRBV20-1 and TRBJ1-5; D gene unclear. The CDR3 spans 13 residues. The germline V and J ends were trimmed by 6 bases and 5 bases, with 14 bases remaining between them. Germline V gene sequence: CDR1 DFQATT, CDR2 SNEGSKA (reference sequence). CDR3 loop: CSAEARSYQPQHF. CDR3 nucleotides: TGCAGTGCGGAGGCGCGGAGTTATCAGCCCCAGCATTTT.

This clonotype has at least ten counts. The rearrangement joins TRBV7-9 to TRBJ1-5, with no clear D. V dropped 2 bases and J dropped 0 bases, with 8 bases sitting between them. This CDR3 is built from 15 residues. CDR1 and CDR2 from the germline V gene are SEHNR and FQNEAQ (reference sequence). In DNA form, the CDR3 reads TGTGCCAGCAGCTTATTTACGGATAGCAATCAGCCCCAGCATTTT. Protein product: CASSLFTDSNQPQHF.

This clonotype was observed a single time. The V gene is TRBV14, the J gene TRBJ2-2; 10 positions agree with TRBD2. Germline V gene lookup returns CDR1 SGHDN and CDR2 FVKESK. The V segment lost 4 bases and the J segment 0 bases; nucleotides outside the gene matches: 8. The CDR3 is 18 amino acids. CDR3 amino acids: CASSPGSGGSANTGELFF. In DNA, the CDR3 is TGTGCCAGCAGCCCGGGTAGCGGGGGGTCCGCGAACACCGGGGAGCTGTTTTTT.

This chain connects TRBV3-1 to TRBJ2-5; 10 positions match TRBD1. Germline values: CDR1 LGHDT, CDR2 YNNKEL (reference sequence). Trimming took 0 bases from V and 2 from J; bases not matched to a gene: 6. This CDR3 region has 17 residues. The CDR3, as DNA: TGTGCCAGCAGCCAAGATCTGGGACAGGGGAGTCAAGAGACCCAGTACTTC. It specifies CASSQDLGQGSQETQYF.

This chain uses TRBV9 with TRBJ1-6; TRBD1 matches 7 bases. Trimming cost V 5 bases and J 7 bases; bases outside gene matches: 6. Germline CDR1 reads SGDLS; CDR2 reads YYNGEE. This CDR3 spans 14 amino acids. CDR3 DNA: TGTGCCAGCAGTACCCAGGGGGTGAATTCACCCCTCCACTTT. Translation gives CASSTQGVNSPLHF.

This clonotype was recorded at least ten times. J is TRBJ2-3 and V is TRBV27, with D perhaps TRBD2 (7 bases). CDR1 and CDR2 from the germline V gene are MNHEY and SMNVEV (reference sequence). Trimming took off 2 bases at V and 2 bases at J, with 17 bases between the two ends. The CDR3 is 17 amino acids. The CDR3 DNA reads TGTGCCAGCAGTTTAAAGGCTCGCGGGGGCCTCACAGATACGCAGTATTTT. It yields the protein CASSLKARGGLTDTQYF.

CDR3 region: CASSETFNEQFF. The CDR3, as DNA: TGTGCCAGCAGTGAAACTTTCAATGAGCAGTTCTTC. This rearrangement joins TRBV2 to TRBJ2-1; D remains unclear. CDR3 size: 12 residues. V lost 2 bases and J 6 bases, leaving 5 bases between the germline ends. Germline CDR1 SNHLY, CDR2 FYNNEI.

The sample holds a few counts of this clonotype. The V call is TRBV7-9, the J call TRBJ1-1; 7 bases are shared with TRBD1. V trimming: 6 bases; J trimming: 5 bases; junction bases outside the gene matches: 9. CDR3 length equals 14 residues. Germline-derived CDR1 and CDR2 are SEHNR and FQNEAQ (reference sequence). DNA of the CDR3: TGTGCCAGCAGATCCGGGACAGCGAAAACTGAAGCTTTCTTT. Translated: CASRSGTAKTEAFF.

This rearrangement joins TRBV11-3 to TRBJ2-1, with D possibly matching TRBD1 (7 bases). The germline V gene has CDR1 SGHNT and CDR2 YENEEA. The CDR3 extends over 15 amino acids. V was shortened by 6 bases and J by 2 bases, with 14 bases between the two germline ends. CDR3 nucleotides: TGTGCCAGCAGACTTACAGGGGAGGCCTACAATGAGCAGTTCTTC. This codes for CASRLTGEAYNEQFF.

This clonotype has a handful of counts. The V and J genes are TRBV18 and TRBJ1-1; the match to TRBD1 covers 7 bases. V trimming: 2 bases; J trimming: 12 bases; junction bases outside the gene matches: 6. CDR3 length: 12 residues. Germline CDR1 reads KGHSH; CDR2 reads LQKENI. The CDR3 sequence is CASSPEGARTFF. The CDR3 DNA reads as TGTGCCAGCTCACCAGAGGGGGCAAGGACTTTCTTT.

This clonotype was seen only a few times. The V call is TRBV19, the J call TRBJ2-1, with 8 bases that match TRBD2. Trimming at V came to 4 bases and at J to 3 bases, leaving 8 bases not matched to a gene. The CDR3 contains 16 residues. Germline V gene data show CDR1 as LNHDA and CDR2 as SQIVND (reference sequence). In DNA form, the CDR3 reads TGTGCCAGTAGTACCCGTGGTAGCGGGGTCTACAATGAGCAGTTCTTC. Translating gives CASSTRGSGVYNEQFF.

This clonotype was detected only a few times. The chain joins TRBV6-2 or TRBV6-3 to TRBJ1-2; weak D call: TRBD1 (6 bases). In germline, CDR1 is MNHEY, CDR2 SVGEGT. There are 19 residues in the CDR3. V gave up 7 bases and J gave up 7 bases, with 34 bases separating them. This CDR3 is CASNYRVDRTTKGVIGYTF. The CDR3 DNA sequence: TGTGCCAGCAACTATAGGGTTGACAGGACTACGAAAGGGGTGATTGGCTACACCTTC.

This clonotype has a handful of counts. The J gene is TRBJ2-5, the V gene TRBV15, with a tentative D call TRBD1 (5 bases). The V end lost 0 bases, the J end lost 4 bases, and 12 bases lay between the germline ends. The CDR3 is 15 residues long. Germline CDR1 reads LNHNV; CDR2 reads YYDKDF (reference sequence). In DNA, the CDR3 is TGTGCCACCAGCAGAGATCTGGGCAGGGTAGAGACCCAGTACTTC. Protein: CATSRDLGRVETQYF.

J is TRBJ1-1 and V is TRBV20-1, with 8 bases lining up with TRBD1. The J segment lost 3 bases and the V segment lost 0 bases, leaving 9 bases of the junction unmatched. From germline, CDR1 is DFQATT and CDR2 SNEGSKA (reference sequence). The CDR3 contains 16 residues. The CDR3: CSARDEDRDFYTEAFF. DNA for the CDR3: TGCAGTGCTAGAGATGAGGACAGGGATTTCTACACTGAAGCTTTCTTT.

This sequence joins TRBV28 and TRBJ2-1; tentative D call: TRBD2 (6 bases). Trimming pared 4 bases from V and 6 bases from J, leaving 22 bases between. This CDR3 is built from 17 residues. The germline CDR1 and CDR2 sequences are MDHEN and SYDVKM. The CDR3: CASSSPPSREVSNEQFF. CDR3 coding DNA: TGTGCCAGCAGTTCCCCCCCGAGCAGGGAGGTCTCCAATGAGCAGTTCTTC.

This chain joins TRBV27 and TRBJ1-4; 7 bases align to TRBD1. The CDR3 has 16 amino acids. The V and J ends lost 4 bases and 3 bases, in that order; junction bases with no gene match: 8. Looked up from germline, CDR1 is MNHEY and CDR2 is SMNVEV (reference sequence). The CDR3 region is CASSSLRGLANEKLFF. CDR3 DNA sequence: TGTGCCAGCAGTTCCCTCAGGGGGTTAGCTAATGAAAAACTGTTTTTT. Full variable domain (missing parts from reference TRBV27 and TRBJ1-4): EAQVTQNPRYLITVTGKKLTVTCSQNMNHEYMSWYRQDPGLGLRQIYYSMNVEVTDKGDVPEGYKVSRKEKRNFPLILESPSPNQTSLYFCASSSLRGLANEKLFFGSGTQLSVL.